This T cell receptor (beta chain) was obtained from a study of T cell responses to AZD1222 COVID-19 vaccine. General study points: The donor cohort was predominantly white British with a female majority, and clonal diversity may have been underestimated.

Note on this clone: The target antigen is unknown.

Some clones are missing from TCRdb's copy, which holds only in-frame ones; the method was immunoSEQ multiplex PCR. The sample yields about 120,000 clones, approximately 90% seen once. The sequence was obtained from an adult in good health. The sequencing here drew on peripheral blood, taken on day 0 of AZD1222 vaccination.

CDR3 DNA: TGTGCCTGGAGTGCCCTGACAGGGAATAGTGGCTACACCTTC. Translated, it gives CAWSALTGNSGYTF. V gene TRBV30 combines with J gene TRBJ1-2; 7 bases match TRBD1. The CDR3 extends over 14 amino acids. Trimming took 1 base from V and 7 from J; bases not matched to a gene: 9. Germline loops: CDR1 GTSNPN, CDR2 SVGIG (reference sequence).